This paragraph covers one T cell receptor (beta chain) sequence. What it binds is unknown. The CDR3 covers 10 residues. The V gene lost 3 bases and the J gene lost 12 bases, with 6 bases spanning the gap. The V gene's germline CDR1 is LGHDT and CDR2 YNNKEL (reference sequence). The sample belongs to a study of T cell responses to AZD1222 COVID-19 vaccine. TCRdb keeps only in-frame clones here, not all; method: immunoSEQ multiplex PCR. Among around 140,000 clones listed, under 95% were seen once. Study findings and constraints: Spike-specific TCR breadth and depth both grew after two AZD1222 doses. The donor cohort was predominantly white British with a female majority, and clonal diversity may have been underestimated.

Material: peripheral blood, obtained on day 0 of AZD1222 vaccination. The sequence was collected from an adult in good health. The rearrangement joins TRBV3-1 (or the pseudogene TRBV3-2) to TRBJ2-1; D uncertain. The CDR3: CASSHLGQFF. The CDR3 region has the DNA TGTGCCAGCAGCCACCTGGGGCAGTTCTTC.